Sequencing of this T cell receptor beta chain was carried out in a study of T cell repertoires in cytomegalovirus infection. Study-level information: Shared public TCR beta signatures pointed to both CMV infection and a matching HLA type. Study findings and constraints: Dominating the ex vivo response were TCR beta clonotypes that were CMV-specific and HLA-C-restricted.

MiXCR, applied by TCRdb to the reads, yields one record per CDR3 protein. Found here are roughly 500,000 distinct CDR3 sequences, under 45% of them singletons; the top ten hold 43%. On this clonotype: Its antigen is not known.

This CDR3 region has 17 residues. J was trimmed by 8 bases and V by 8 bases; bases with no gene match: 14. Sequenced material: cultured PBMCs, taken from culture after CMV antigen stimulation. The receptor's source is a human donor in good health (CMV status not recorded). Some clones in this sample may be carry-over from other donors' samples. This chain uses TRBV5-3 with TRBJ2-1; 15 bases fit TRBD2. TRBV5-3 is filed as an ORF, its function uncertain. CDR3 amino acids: CASRRNTGLAGGHEQFF. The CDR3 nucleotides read TGTGCCAGCAGACGGAATACCGGACTAGCGGGAGGGCATGAGCAGTTCTTC.